One sample yielded the 24 T cell receptor beta chains listed below, sequenced in a study of early T cells in non-severe SARS-CoV-2 infection. One entry per CDR3 protein results from TCRdb running MiXCR on the 5' RACE reads. Of approximately 97,000 distinct CDR3 sequences detected, roughly 9.6% appear once; the ten largest clones hold 4.7%. The sequences come from whole blood, collected at baseline. All receptors come from an adult who was a healthcare worker with PCR-confirmed SARS-CoV-2 infection or an uninfected control (not recorded which).

This clonotype was picked up many times. This chain uses TRBV29-1 with TRBJ1-5, with D hard to call. This CDR3 contains 13 residues. CDR1 is SQVTM, CDR2 ANQGSEA, per germline. V was trimmed by 3 bases and J by 6 bases, leaving 12 bases between them. The CDR3 region has the DNA TGCAGCGTTGATCCAGGCGCAGGTCAGCCCCAGCATTTT. It encodes CSVDPGAGQPQHF.

This chain connects TRBV28 to TRBJ2-7, with 7 nucleotides matching TRBD1. Germline-derived CDR1 and CDR2 are MDHEN and SYDVKM. This CDR3 has 14 amino acids. The V and J ends lost 6 bases and 2 bases, in that order; junction bases with no gene match: 7. CDR3 coding DNA: TGTGCCAGCAGGCCCGGGACAGATACCTACGAGCAGTACTTC. Translating it yields CASRPGTDTYEQYF.

This clonotype occurred many times. The rearrangement uses TRBV19 and TRBJ1-4; D not certain. Germline lookup yields CDR1 LNHDA and CDR2 SQIVND (reference sequence). This CDR3 has 17 amino acids. The V gene lost 6 bases and the J gene lost 5 bases, with 22 bases spanning the gap. The chain's CDR3 is CASRQGWTSLFNEKLFF. The CDR3 nucleotides read TGTGCCAGTAGGCAAGGCTGGACCTCCCTCTTCAATGAAAAACTGTTTTTT.

This clonotype turned up a few times. This sequence joins TRBV5-8 and TRBJ2-7; tentative D call: TRBD2 (5 bases). Germline V gene lookup returns CDR1 SGHTS and CDR2 YDEGEE. The ends were cut back, 0 bases at V and 2 bases at J, with 12 bases in the middle. The CDR3 covers 15 residues. CDR3 protein: CASSLVFEGPYEQYF. The CDR3 coding sequence is TGTGCCAGCAGCTTGGTGTTTGAGGGTCCCTACGAGCAGTACTTC.

This clonotype has only a few counts. The chain couples TRBV20-1 to TRBJ1-1; D possibly corresponds to TRBD1 (6 bases). V was trimmed by 3 bases and J by 1 base, leaving 15 bases between them. The CDR3 has 15 amino acids. The germline CDR1 and CDR2 sequences are DFQATT and SNEGSKA (reference sequence). CDR3 in amino acids: CSASIWGARNTEAFF. In DNA, the CDR3 is TGCAGTGCTAGTATTTGGGGGGCCCGGAACACTGAAGCTTTCTTT.

This chain connects TRBV6-1 to TRBJ2-7; 16 nucleotides align to TRBD2. The germline CDR1 and CDR2 sequences are MNHNS and SASEGT. CDR3 length equals 16 residues. Trimming removed 5 bases from V and 2 bases from J; junction bases left unmatched: 3. This chain's CDR3 is CASSRGTSGRAYEQYF. CDR3 nucleotides: TGTGCCAGCAGTCGAGGGACTAGCGGGAGGGCCTACGAGCAGTACTTC.

This clonotype has only a few counts. This chain connects TRBV6-6 to TRBJ2-1; D gene unclear. The germline gives CDR1 MNHNY, CDR2 SVGAGI (reference sequence). V lost 0 bases and J 2 bases, leaving 8 bases between the germline ends. The CDR3 consists of 15 residues. CDR3 loop: CASSYSATAYNEQFF. The DNA of the CDR3 is TGTGCCAGCAGTTACTCGGCGACGGCCTACAATGAGCAGTTCTTC.

The chain links TRBV3-1 to TRBJ2-5, with unresolved D. Trimming stripped 3 bases from V and 1 base from J, with 6 bases between. In germline, CDR1 is LGHDT, CDR2 YNNKEL (reference sequence). The CDR3 contains 13 residues. Here the CDR3 reads CASSQELQETQYF. The CDR3 region has the DNA TGTGCCAGCAGCCAGGAACTCCAAGAGACCCAGTACTTC.

V is TRBV18 and J is TRBJ2-3, with unresolved D. This CDR3 region has 13 residues. V was shortened by 3 bases and J by 3 bases, with 7 bases between the two germline ends. Germline CDR1 and CDR2: KGHSH and LQKENI. Here the CDR3 DNA reads TGTGCCAGCTCACCGTTCCGGACAGATACGCAGTATTTT. Translating it yields CASSPFRTDTQYF.

This clonotype showed up many times. CDR3 in DNA: TGTGCCACCCAGCAGGGTCCGAACACCGGGGAGCTGTTTTTT. Its translation: CATQQGPNTGELFF. V is TRBV27 and J is TRBJ2-2; D is perhaps TRBD1 (5 bases). Per the germline V gene, CDR1 is MNHEY and CDR2 is SMNVEV (reference sequence). CDR3 length equals 14 residues. Trimming stripped 10 bases from V and 0 bases from J, with 12 bases between.

The genes are TRBV6-4 and TRBJ2-3; the D gene is possibly TRBD2 (5 bases). This CDR3 spans 14 amino acids. Between the trimmed V and J ends, which lost 10 bases and 0 bases, there was a span of 14 bases. The germline gives CDR1 MRHNA, CDR2 SNTAGT. The CDR3 region is CATRTVASTDTQYF. In nucleotides, the CDR3 is TGTGCCACCAGGACTGTCGCTAGCACAGATACGCAGTATTTT.

This clonotype came up a few times. V gene TRBV10-3 combines with J gene TRBJ2-7; D is perhaps TRBD2 (6 bases). The CDR3 spans 11 residues. Germline assignment: CDR1 ENHRY and CDR2 SYGVKD. V was shortened by 10 bases and J by 3 bases, with 10 bases between the two germline ends. The DNA for the CDR3 is TGTGCCACGGGGACTGACTACGAGCAGTACTTC. Residues: CATGTDYEQYF.

This clonotype was seen ten or more times. The chain employs TRBV20-1 and TRBJ2-3; 8 bases fit TRBD2. The CDR3 runs to 15 residues. Germline V gene lookup returns CDR1 DFQATT and CDR2 SNEGSKA (reference sequence). Unmatched junction bases numbered 8, after V lost 4 bases and J lost 2 bases. CDR3 DNA: TGCAGTGCTACCCAGGCGGGGGGCCTCACAGATACGCAGTATTTT. Encoded protein: CSATQAGGLTDTQYF.

This clonotype was recorded many times. V gene TRBV20-1 combines with J gene TRBJ2-4, with D possibly being TRBD1 (6 bases). Between the trimmed V and J ends, which lost 6 bases and 6 bases, there was a span of 15 bases. This CDR3 is built from 13 residues. Germline loops: CDR1 DFQATT, CDR2 SNEGSKA (reference sequence). The DNA for the CDR3 is TGCAGTGCAAACAACCGGGACATAAACATTCAGTACTTC. Translation: CSANNRDINIQYF.

This rearrangement joins TRBV11-2 to TRBJ2-5, with D unclear. This CDR3 spans 16 amino acids. V shed 1 base and J shed 2 bases, with 14 bases lying between them. Per germline, CDR1 SGHAT and CDR2 FQNNGV. CDR3 region: CASSLGTTPLQETQYF. DNA for the CDR3: TGTGCCAGCAGCTTAGGCACAACCCCGTTACAAGAGACCCAGTACTTC. The entire variable domain, with the rest obtained from reference TRBV11-2 and TRBJ2-5, is as follows: EAGVAQSPRYKIIEKRQSVAFWCNPISGHATLYWYQQILGQGPKLLIQFQNNGVVDDSQLPKDRFSAERLKGVDSTLKIQPAKLEDSAVYLCASSLGTTPLQETQYFGPGTRLLVL.

In the case of this clonotype: This could be a read error, since a much larger clone is one nucleotide away. CDR3 bases: TGTGTCAGCAGCTCGTTAGCGGGCTCAAGTGGTGAGCAGTTCTTC. This encodes CVSSSLAGSSGEQFF. The rearrangement joins TRBV7-9 to TRBJ2-1; 7 nucleotides line up with TRBD2. This CDR3 contains 15 residues. Germline V gene lookup returns CDR1 SEHNR and CDR2 FQNEAQ (reference sequence). Combining the CDR3 with reference TRBV7-9 and TRBJ2-1 gives the whole variable domain DTGVSQNPRHKITKRGQNVTFRCDPISEHNRLYWYRQTLGQGPEFLTYFQNEAQLEKSRLLSDRFSAERPKGSFSTLEIQRTEQGDSAMYLCVSSSLAGSSGEQFFGPGTRLTVL.

This clonotype was seen at least ten times. This chain uses TRBV24-1 with TRBJ1-5; possibly TRBD1 for D (5 bases). The CDR3 totals 16 residues. V lost 0 bases and J 1 base, leaving 9 bases between the germline ends. CDR1 and CDR2 from the germline V gene are KGHDR and SFDVKD. The CDR3 here is CATSDLPRVSNQPQHF. The CDR3, as DNA: TGTGCCACCAGTGATTTGCCCAGGGTAAGCAATCAGCCCCAGCATTTT.

This clonotype was seen at least ten times. The V gene is TRBV29-1, the J gene TRBJ2-2; D call uncertain. In germline, CDR1 is SQVTM, CDR2 ANQGSEA. V was pared by 0 bases and J by 7 bases, with 15 bases between. There are 15 residues in the CDR3. As DNA, the CDR3 is TGCAGCGTTGAAGATCCGCCCGCGAAACACGGGGAGCTGTTTTTT. It translates to CSVEDPPAKHGELFF.

V and J are TRBV6-5 and TRBJ2-1; the match to TRBD2 covers 10 bases. This CDR3 spans 15 amino acids. Unmatched junction bases numbered 10, after V lost 5 bases and J lost 9 bases. Germline V gives CDR1 MNHEY, CDR2 SVGAGI. CDR3 sequence: CASSVPGLATVEQFF. For the CDR3, the DNA is TGTGCCAGCAGTGTTCCGGGACTAGCGACTGTTGAGCAGTTCTTC.

This clonotype was counted a few times. V usage is TRBV7-9 and J usage is TRBJ2-1, with D maybe TRBD1 (5 bases). The CDR3 sequence is 19 residues long. Germline V CDR1 and CDR2: SEHNR, FQNEAQ (reference sequence). V lost 5 bases and J lost 0, with 23 bases in between. The CDR3 DNA reads as TGTGCCAGCAGCCAACCCCGAGACAGTGGCCTTGGCTCCTACAATGAGCAGTTCTTC. This codes for CASSQPRDSGLGSYNEQFF.

This clonotype occurred many times. V and J are TRBV29-1 and TRBJ2-3; unclear D gene. Germline V gene data show CDR1 as SQVTM and CDR2 as ANQGSEA. With 3 bases removed from V and 2 bases from J, the gap between germline ends came to 3 bases. The CDR3 runs to 11 residues. This CDR3 reads CSVEYTDTQYF. CDR3 nucleotides: TGCAGCGTTGAGTACACAGATACGCAGTATTTT.

Many counts were recorded for this clonotype. The gene calls are TRBV10-2 and TRBJ1-1; TRBD1 agrees at 8 bases. Germline loops: CDR1 WSHSY, CDR2 SAAADI. V lost 7 bases and J lost 4; bases outside the gene matches: 8. CDR3 size: 14 residues. CDR3 nucleotide sequence: TGCGCCAGCATAGAACAGGGGGTAGGCACTGAAGCTTTCTTT. Its protein product is CASIEQGVGTEAFF.

This clonotype was seen many times. The chain uses TRBV29-1 and TRBJ1-2; a weak D match, TRBD1 (5 bases). This CDR3 has 11 residues. Between the trimmed V and J ends, which lost 4 bases and 8 bases, there was a span of 11 bases. CDR1 and CDR2 from the germline V gene are SQVTM and ANQGSEA. The DNA of the CDR3 is TGCAGCGTTGGAAGGGGAGGAGGCTACACCTTC. Translating it yields CSVGRGGGYTF.

This clonotype was seen a few times. The chain recombines TRBV20-1 with TRBJ1-2, with TRBD1 as a possible D gene (5 bases). Germline V gene lookup returns CDR1 DFQATT and CDR2 SNEGSKA (reference sequence). The length of the CDR3 is 14 residues. Deletions cut 0 bases from V and 6 bases from J, with 14 bases between. This chain's CDR3 is CSARDLRDGHGYTF. In DNA form, the CDR3 reads TGCAGTGCTAGAGATCTCCGGGACGGCCATGGCTACACCTTC.